Listed below are T cell receptor beta chains from one sample, sequenced in a study of T cells in Graves' hyperthyroidism and ophthalmopathy. TCRdb processed the multiplex PCR reads anew with MiXCR; each CDR3 protein has one entry. The table shows hundreds of thousands of distinct CDR3 sequences, with 15% to 20% occurring only once. Sequenced: blood. The receptor source for this set is a woman aged 18-29 years with Graves' ophthalmopathy. CDR3s include the opening cysteine and the closing phenylalanine or tryptophan. D genes are given only for firm matches. Not all rows give a size; the values are once, few, many and, for expanded clones, a class.

DNA: TGTGCCAGCAGTGCTGGACGGGAGCAGTACTTC; CDR3: CASSAGREQYF; D: -; V: TRBV25-1; size: few; J: TRBJ2-7; length: 11
DNA: TGCAGTGCGAGCGGGACCCCCGAGCAGTACTTC; CDR3: CSASGTPEQYF; D: TRBD2; V: TRBV20-1; size: -; J: TRBJ2-7; length: 11
DNA: TGTGCCAGCAGCTCGCCGCGCGGGGACAATGAGCAGTTCTTC; CDR3: CASSSPRGDNEQFF; D: -; V: TRBV5-8; size: many; J: TRBJ2-1; length: 14
DNA: TGTGCCAGCAGGCCGTGGGGGGACCAAGAGACCCAGTACTTC; CDR3: CASRPWGDQETQYF; D: -; V: TRBV5-6; size: few; J: TRBJ2-5; length: 14
DNA: TGCGCCAGCAGCGAGGGACAGGTAGCGACTAATGAAAAACTGTTTTTT; CDR3: CASSEGQVATNEKLFF; D: TRBD1; V: TRBV5-1; size: many; J: TRBJ1-4; length: 16
DNA: TGTGCCAGCAGTGATACCCCCGTCGGGGGGGCACAGTACTTC; CDR3: CASSDTPVGGAQYF; D: TRBD2; V: TRBV12-3/TRBV12-4; size: many; J: TRBJ2-5; length: 14
DNA: TGCAGTGCGTTCCCTTACCGGGACAGAACGAGGGAGACCCAGTACTTC; CDR3: CSAFPYRDRTRETQYF; D: TRBD1; V: TRBV20-1; size: many; J: TRBJ2-5; length: 16
DNA: TGTGCCAGCAGCTCCGGGACTGGAACTGGGGGTCTGTACAATGAGCAGTTCTTC; CDR3: CASSSGTGTGGLYNEQFF; D: -; V: TRBV7-9; size: many; J: TRBJ2-1; length: 18
DNA: TGTGCCAGCAGCTCGATCCCCACAGGGGAAGGACAGTTCTTC; CDR3: CASSSIPTGEGQFF; D: TRBD1; V: TRBV7-3; size: many; J: TRBJ2-1; length: 14
DNA: TGTGCCAGTAGTGTCCGGACTAGCGCGAGCTCCTACGAGCAGTACTTC; CDR3: CASSVRTSASSYEQYF; D: TRBD2; V: TRBV19; size: many; J: TRBJ2-7; length: 16
DNA: TGTGCTAGTGGTTTGGTAGTTCCCGGGAATGAGCAGTTCTTC; CDR3: CASGLVVPGNEQFF; D: -; V: TRBV12-5; size: many; J: TRBJ2-1; length: 14
DNA: TGTGCCAGCAGCACCCTAGCGGGAGGGAAGGAGCAGTACTTC; CDR3: CASSTLAGGKEQYF; D: TRBD2; V: TRBV7-2; size: many; J: TRBJ2-7; length: 14
DNA: TGCAGTGCTCATAAGGCTAGCGACTCTTATAATGAGCAGTTCTTC; CDR3: CSAHKASDSYNEQFF; D: -; V: TRBV20-1; size: many; J: TRBJ2-1; length: 15
DNA: TGTGCCAGCAGCTTCGGGACAGGGAACGAGCAGTACTTC; CDR3: CASSFGTGNEQYF; D: TRBD1; V: TRBV11-2; size: many; J: TRBJ2-7; length: 13
DNA: TGTGCCAGCAGCCTCCCCATGGGGCAGAACACTGAAGCTTTCTTT; CDR3: CASSLPMGQNTEAFF; D: -; V: TRBV11-2; size: many; J: TRBJ1-1; length: 15
DNA: TGTGCCAGCAGCCCCCAGACAGGGAGCAATGAGCAGTTCTTC; CDR3: CASSPQTGSNEQFF; D: TRBD1; V: TRBV7-2; size: many; J: TRBJ2-1; length: 14
DNA: TGTGCCAGCAGCTCCCCGGGATGGAAGAACACCGGGGAGCTGTTTTTT; CDR3: CASSSPGWKNTGELFF; D: -; V: TRBV11-3; size: many; J: TRBJ2-2; length: 16
DNA: TGTGCCAGCACCGATAGGTGGGGACAGGCCTCCTACGAGCAGTACTTC; CDR3: CASTDRWGQASYEQYF; D: TRBD1; V: TRBV28; size: many; J: TRBJ2-7; length: 16
DNA: TGCAGTGCTAGAGATCTTCTGGGGATTCACGAGCAGTACTTC; CDR3: CSARDLLGIHEQYF; D: -; V: TRBV20-1; size: many; J: TRBJ2-7; length: 14
DNA: TGTGCCAGCAGCAAGGGACTAGCGGGGCTCTACGAGCAGTACTTC; CDR3: CASSKGLAGLYEQYF; D: TRBD2; V: TRBV7-9; size: many; J: TRBJ2-7; length: 15
DNA: TGTGCCAGCAGCGTAGAACCAAGACGGGATACGCAGTATTTT; CDR3: CASSVEPRRDTQYF; D: -; V: TRBV9; size: many; J: TRBJ2-3; length: 14
DNA: TGTGCCAGCCCACCCAGCGGGACTAGCGGAACCTACGAGCAGTACTTC; CDR3: CASPPSGTSGTYEQYF; D: TRBD2; V: TRBV28; size: -; J: TRBJ2-7; length: 16
DNA: TGTGCCAGCAGCCAAGGGGCCTCCGGCGGGCGCGGTCAGCCCCAGCATTTT; CDR3: CASSQGASGGRGQPQHF; D: -; V: TRBV14; size: many; J: TRBJ1-5; length: 17
DNA: TGCGCCAGCAATGAGTCGATGGCAGGAGTTTACGAGCAGTACTTC; CDR3: CASNESMAGVYEQYF; D: -; V: TRBV10-1; size: many; J: TRBJ2-7; length: 15
DNA: TGTGCCAGCTCACCACCCAACGGGGATACGCAGTATTTT; CDR3: CASSPPNGDTQYF; D: -; V: TRBV18; size: many; J: TRBJ2-3; length: 13
DNA: TGTGCCAGCAGCTTAGGTCAGATTCAGAACACTGAAGCTTTCTTT; CDR3: CASSLGQIQNTEAFF; D: -; V: TRBV11-1; size: many; J: TRBJ1-1; length: 15
DNA: TGTGCCAGCAGCCGAAAAAGCGGGAGTCAGAACGAGCAGTACTTC; CDR3: CASSRKSGSQNEQYF; D: TRBD2; V: TRBV5-4; size: -; J: TRBJ2-7; length: 15
DNA: TGTGCCAGCAGCGTAGACGGACTAGCGGGTTACGAGCAGTACTTC; CDR3: CASSVDGLAGYEQYF; D: TRBD2; V: TRBV9; size: many; J: TRBJ2-7; length: 15
DNA: TGTGCCAGCAGTGGGATTCTTGTAAACAGAGCCTACGAGCAGTACTTC; CDR3: CASSGILVNRAYEQYF; D: -; V: TRBV6-1; size: many; J: TRBJ2-7; length: 16
DNA: TGTGCCAGCAGCCCCGGTCCCGCAAAGGGTGAGCAGTTCTTC; CDR3: CASSPGPAKGEQFF; D: -; V: TRBV7-3; size: many; J: TRBJ2-1; length: 14
DNA: TGTGCCAGCAGCCCGGAAATGGGCAGGAACTACGAGCAGTACTTC; CDR3: CASSPEMGRNYEQYF; D: -; V: TRBV9; size: many; J: TRBJ2-7; length: 15
DNA: TGCAGTGCTAGTTTAGCGGGGGGTCCTACCTACGAGCAGTACTTC; CDR3: CSASLAGGPTYEQYF; D: TRBD2; V: TRBV20-1; size: -; J: TRBJ2-7; length: 15
DNA: TGTGCCAGTGCGAAAGGCCCCACAGATACGCAGTATTTT; CDR3: CASAKGPTDTQYF; D: -; V: TRBV4-2; size: many; J: TRBJ2-3; length: 13
DNA: TGTGCCAGCAGTTTAAGGGTACAGGGGCAGTACTTC; CDR3: CASSLRVQGQYF; D: -; V: TRBV28; size: -; J: TRBJ2-7; length: 12
DNA: TGTGCCAGCAGCTTAAAGGGGGACACTGAAGCTTTCTTT; CDR3: CASSLKGDTEAFF; D: -; V: TRBV7-9; size: many; J: TRBJ1-1; length: 13
DNA: TGTGCCAGCAGTGAAGAGGCGGCCGTCTCTGGGGCCAACGTCCTGACTTTC; CDR3: CASSEEAAVSGANVLTF; D: -; V: TRBV6-1; size: many; J: TRBJ2-6; length: 17
DNA: TGCGCCAGCAGCGCCGGACAGGGGGCCTCTGAAGCTTTCTTT; CDR3: CASSAGQGASEAFF; D: TRBD1; V: TRBV5-1; size: many; J: TRBJ1-1; length: 14
DNA: TGTGCCAGTAGTACCCAGGGGGGGGAGACCCAGTACTTC; CDR3: CASSTQGGETQYF; D: -; V: TRBV19; size: few; J: TRBJ2-5; length: 13
DNA: TGTGCCAGCTCACCAGAAAGACTAGTCTACGAGCAGTACTTC; CDR3: CASSPERLVYEQYF; D: -; V: TRBV18; size: many; J: TRBJ2-7; length: 14
DNA: TGTGCCAGCAGCTCGCCCGGGGGTCCCTACGAGCAGTACTTC; CDR3: CASSSPGGPYEQYF; D: -; V: TRBV5-5; size: many; J: TRBJ2-7; length: 14
DNA: TGTGTCAGCAGCCACCCCCGGGGTAGCACAGATACGCAGTATTTT; CDR3: CVSSHPRGSTDTQYF; D: -; V: TRBV5-5; size: -; J: TRBJ2-3; length: 15
DNA: TGTGCCAGCAGCTTGTGGGGCGGGGAGCTGTTTTTT; CDR3: CASSLWGGELFF; D: -; V: TRBV7-2; size: many; J: TRBJ2-2; length: 12
DNA: TGCGCCAGCAGCCAACTCGATAGCGCGCCTACCTACGAGCAGTACTTC; CDR3: CASSQLDSAPTYEQYF; D: -; V: TRBV4-1; size: many; J: TRBJ2-7; length: 16
DNA: TGCGCCAGCAGCCAGCGTCAATCCGGGAGTGGTCGGAATGAGCAGTTCTTC; CDR3: CASSQRQSGSGRNEQFF; D: -; V: TRBV4-3; size: many; J: TRBJ2-1; length: 17
DNA: TGTGCCAGCAGCTTTGCGGGATATAGCACAGATACGCAGTATTTT; CDR3: CASSFAGYSTDTQYF; D: -; V: TRBV7-2; size: many; J: TRBJ2-3; length: 15
DNA: TGTGCCAGCAGTTCCGAAACCCCGCTAGGGAGGGGGTCAGATACGCAGTATTTT; CDR3: CASSSETPLGRGSDTQYF; D: -; V: TRBV6-2/TRBV6-3; size: many; J: TRBJ2-3; length: 18
DNA: TGTGCCAGCATAGGAGACTCCTACGAGCAGTACTTC; CDR3: CASIGDSYEQYF; D: -; V: TRBV2; size: many; J: TRBJ2-7; length: 12
DNA: TGTGCCAGCGGGGCCAGCGGGAGGGGCGATGAGCAGTTCTTC; CDR3: CASGASGRGDEQFF; D: TRBD2; V: TRBV7-6; size: -; J: TRBJ2-1; length: 14
DNA: TGTGCCATCTCGGATCAATCGACCAACGAGCAGTACTTC; CDR3: CAISDQSTNEQYF; D: -; V: TRBV28; size: many; J: TRBJ2-7; length: 13
DNA: TGTGCCAGCAGCAAAACAGTGAACACTGAAGCTTTCTTT; CDR3: CASSKTVNTEAFF; D: -; V: TRBV7-2; size: many; J: TRBJ1-1; length: 13
DNA: TGCAGCGTTGGGGACAGGGGCCCCTACGAGCAGTACTTC; CDR3: CSVGDRGPYEQYF; D: TRBD1; V: TRBV29-1; size: few; J: TRBJ2-7; length: 13
DNA: TGTGCCAGCAGTTTAGACGGGGGCGCGGGAAATACGCAGTATTTT; CDR3: CASSLDGGAGNTQYF; D: -; V: TRBV2; size: -; J: TRBJ2-3; length: 15